A selection of T cell receptor beta chains follows, all from one sample in a study of control samples from healthy donors and cancer patients. The table came from immunoSEQ multiplex PCR; TCRdb's copy has only in-frame clones and leaves some out. The data show roughly 120,000 clones, about 87% seen once. The sequenced sample was blood. These TCRs come from a man between 25 and 39 years old in good health. The CDR3 runs from the conserved cysteine through the conserved F or W.

CDR3 protein: CSAGVGNTIYF; J gene: TRBJ1-3; V gene: TRBV20-1; CDR3 length: 11
CDR3 protein: CSVSPGRSSGNTIYF; J gene: TRBJ1-3; V gene: TRBV29-1; CDR3 length: 15
CDR3 protein: CASRSGGAGEQFF; J gene: TRBJ2-1; V gene: TRBV10-1; CDR3 length: 13
CDR3 protein: CASSYGGQAPSGGAFF; J gene: TRBJ1-1; V gene: TRBV6-5; CDR3 length: 16
CDR3 protein: CASSLPQGHITDTQYF; J gene: TRBJ2-3; V gene: TRBV5-1; CDR3 length: 16
CDR3 protein: CASSLGDTDTDTQYF; J gene: TRBJ2-3; V gene: TRBV5-8; CDR3 length: 15
CDR3 protein: CASLSTSGNTIYF; J gene: TRBJ1-3; V gene: TRBV6-5; CDR3 length: 13
CDR3 protein: CAIGPTGGGLYNEQFF; J gene: TRBJ2-1; V gene: TRBV10-3; CDR3 length: 16
CDR3 protein: CAWTAQGLRAFF; J gene: TRBJ1-1; V gene: TRBV30; CDR3 length: 12
CDR3 protein: CASSSRGGGYGYTF; J gene: TRBJ1-2; V gene: TRBV6-5; CDR3 length: 14
CDR3 protein: CAWRWASKNIQYF; J gene: TRBJ2-4; V gene: TRBV30; CDR3 length: 13
CDR3 protein: CATRGGAAGELFF; J gene: TRBJ2-2; V gene: TRBV24-1; CDR3 length: 13
CDR3 protein: CASSLNPLDRVEQFF; J gene: TRBJ2-1; V gene: TRBV7-3; CDR3 length: 15
CDR3 protein: CASSYSGQGLLEAFF; J gene: TRBJ1-1; V gene: TRBV6-5; CDR3 length: 15
CDR3 protein: CASSWGENEKLFF; J gene: TRBJ1-4; V gene: TRBV12-3/TRBV12-4; CDR3 length: 13
CDR3 protein: CASSRWGMGGNQPQHF; J gene: TRBJ1-5; V gene: TRBV19; CDR3 length: 16
CDR3 protein: CASSRLGRGSTDTQYF; J gene: TRBJ2-3; V gene: TRBV4-1; CDR3 length: 16
CDR3 protein: CASRETGFTEAFF; J gene: TRBJ1-1; V gene: TRBV5-1; CDR3 length: 13
CDR3 protein: CASTQEGRGTGELFF; J gene: TRBJ2-2; V gene: TRBV19; CDR3 length: 15
CDR3 protein: CASSIQGNYGYTF; J gene: TRBJ1-2; V gene: TRBV12-3/TRBV12-4; CDR3 length: 13
CDR3 protein: CSVAGGTYGYTF; J gene: TRBJ1-2; V gene: TRBV29-1; CDR3 length: 12
CDR3 protein: CSVDGVLAYNEQFF; J gene: TRBJ2-1; V gene: TRBV29-1; CDR3 length: 14
CDR3 protein: CASPVGRYSNQPQHF; J gene: TRBJ1-5; V gene: TRBV6-5; CDR3 length: 15
CDR3 protein: CAITPGTGRVVEAFF; J gene: TRBJ1-1; V gene: TRBV10-3; CDR3 length: 15
CDR3 protein: CASILSTGFGGYTF; J gene: TRBJ1-2; V gene: TRBV6-5; CDR3 length: 14
CDR3 protein: CASSLLGGVPDEQFF; J gene: TRBJ2-1; V gene: TRBV3-1/TRBV3-2; CDR3 length: 15
CDR3 protein: CASSESRGEAFF; J gene: TRBJ1-1; V gene: TRBV10-2; CDR3 length: 12
CDR3 protein: CASSSRLGTNYNEQFF; J gene: TRBJ2-1; V gene: TRBV7-9; CDR3 length: 16
CDR3 protein: CASSMGPQSYNEQFF; J gene: TRBJ2-1; V gene: TRBV19; CDR3 length: 15
CDR3 protein: CASSEVKSSYEQYF; J gene: TRBJ2-7; V gene: TRBV2; CDR3 length: 14
CDR3 protein: CASSPGQGLPGGQETQYF; J gene: TRBJ2-5; V gene: TRBV18; CDR3 length: 18
CDR3 protein: CASSSDGNTEAFF; J gene: TRBJ1-1; V gene: TRBV7-2; CDR3 length: 13
CDR3 protein: CASSQGGAGEQFF; J gene: TRBJ2-1; V gene: TRBV4-1; CDR3 length: 13
CDR3 protein: CASSMGLADYNEQFF; J gene: TRBJ2-1; V gene: TRBV6-4; CDR3 length: 15
CDR3 protein: CASSLLENTEAFF; J gene: TRBJ1-1; V gene: TRBV27; CDR3 length: 13
CDR3 protein: CASSVDSGARETQYF; J gene: TRBJ2-5; V gene: TRBV9; CDR3 length: 15
CDR3 protein: CASSYSDTPVTDTQYF; J gene: TRBJ2-3; V gene: TRBV6-5; CDR3 length: 16
CDR3 protein: CASSSFSNQPQHF; J gene: TRBJ1-5; V gene: TRBV7-9; CDR3 length: 13
CDR3 protein: CASSRTANTEAFF; J gene: TRBJ1-1; V gene: TRBV7-9; CDR3 length: 13
CDR3 protein: CAISERGPGRSGTNYGYTF; J gene: TRBJ1-2; V gene: TRBV10-3; CDR3 length: 19
CDR3 protein: CASSAAGQPQHF; J gene: TRBJ1-5; V gene: TRBV25-1; CDR3 length: 12
CDR3 protein: CASSEKRVGGYTF; J gene: TRBJ1-2; V gene: TRBV2; CDR3 length: 13